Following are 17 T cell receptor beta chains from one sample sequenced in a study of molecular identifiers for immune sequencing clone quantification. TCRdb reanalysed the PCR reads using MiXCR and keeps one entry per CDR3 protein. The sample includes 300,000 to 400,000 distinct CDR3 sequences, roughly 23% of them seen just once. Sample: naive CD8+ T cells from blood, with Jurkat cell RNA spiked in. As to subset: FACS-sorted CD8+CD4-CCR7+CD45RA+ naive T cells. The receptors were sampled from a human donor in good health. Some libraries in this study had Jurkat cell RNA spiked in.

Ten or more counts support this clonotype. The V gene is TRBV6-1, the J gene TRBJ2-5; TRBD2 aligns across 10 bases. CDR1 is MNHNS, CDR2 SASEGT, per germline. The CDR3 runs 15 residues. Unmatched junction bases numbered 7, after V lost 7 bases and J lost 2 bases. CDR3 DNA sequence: TGTGCCAGCACTTTACTAGCGGGACCACAAGAGACCCAGTACTTC. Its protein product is CASTLLAGPQETQYF.

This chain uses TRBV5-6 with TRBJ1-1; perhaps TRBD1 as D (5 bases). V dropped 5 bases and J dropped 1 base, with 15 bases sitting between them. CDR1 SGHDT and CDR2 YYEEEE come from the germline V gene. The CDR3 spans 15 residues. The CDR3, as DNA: TGTGCCAGCAGACGGGGAGGGACGCAGAACACTGAAGCTTTCTTT. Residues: CASRRGGTQNTEAFF.

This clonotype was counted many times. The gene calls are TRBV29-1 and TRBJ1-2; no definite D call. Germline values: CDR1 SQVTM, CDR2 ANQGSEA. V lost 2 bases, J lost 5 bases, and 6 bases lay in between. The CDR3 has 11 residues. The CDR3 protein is CSVESLYGYTF. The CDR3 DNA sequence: TGCAGCGTTGAAAGCCTGTATGGCTACACCTTC.

CDR3 sequence (DNA): TGTGCCAGCAGCCCGACTTACGAGCAGTACTTC. As protein: CASSPTYEQYF. The chain couples TRBV3-1 to TRBJ2-7; D is undetermined. CDR3 size: 11 residues. Per the germline V gene, CDR1 is LGHDT and CDR2 is YNNKEL (reference sequence). The V gene lost 4 bases and the J gene lost 4 bases, with 5 bases spanning the gap.

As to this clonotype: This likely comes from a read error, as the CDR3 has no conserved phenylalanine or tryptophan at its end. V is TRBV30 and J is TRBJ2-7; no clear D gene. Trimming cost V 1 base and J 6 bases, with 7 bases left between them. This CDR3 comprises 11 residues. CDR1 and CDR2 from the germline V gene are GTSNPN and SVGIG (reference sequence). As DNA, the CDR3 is TGTGCCTGGAGTGGGGGTGTCGAGCAGTACTAC. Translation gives CAWSGGVEQYY.

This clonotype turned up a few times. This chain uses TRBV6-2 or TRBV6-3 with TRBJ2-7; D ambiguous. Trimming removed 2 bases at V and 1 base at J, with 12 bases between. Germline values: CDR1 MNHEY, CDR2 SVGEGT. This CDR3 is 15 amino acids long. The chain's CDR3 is CASSYAAPLSYEQYF. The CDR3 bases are TGTGCCAGCAGTTACGCGGCTCCCCTGTCCTACGAGCAGTACTTC.

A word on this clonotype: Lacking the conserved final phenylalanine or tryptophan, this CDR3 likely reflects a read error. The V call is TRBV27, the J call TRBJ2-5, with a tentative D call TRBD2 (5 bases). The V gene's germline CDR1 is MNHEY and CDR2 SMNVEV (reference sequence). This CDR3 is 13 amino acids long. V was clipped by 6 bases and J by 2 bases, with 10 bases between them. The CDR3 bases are TGTGCCAGCAGATCGGACTTACAAGAGACCCAGTACTCC. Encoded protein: CASRSDLQETQYS.

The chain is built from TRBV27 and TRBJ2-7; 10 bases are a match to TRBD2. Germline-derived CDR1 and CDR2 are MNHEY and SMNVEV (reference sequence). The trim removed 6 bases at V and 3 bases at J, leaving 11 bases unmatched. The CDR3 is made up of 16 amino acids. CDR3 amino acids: CASSPRPLAGLYEQYF. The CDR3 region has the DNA TGTGCCAGCAGCCCGCGGCCACTAGCGGGGCTCTACGAGCAGTACTTC.

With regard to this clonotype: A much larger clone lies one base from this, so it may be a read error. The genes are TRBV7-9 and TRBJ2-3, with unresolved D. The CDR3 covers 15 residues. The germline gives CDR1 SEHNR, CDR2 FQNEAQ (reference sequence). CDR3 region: CASGLAGRSTDTQYF. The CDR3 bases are TGTGCCAGCGGCTTAGCCGGCAGGAGCACAGATACGCAGTATTTT.

The CDR3 loop reads CSAVEQGYGNTIYF. CDR3 sequence (DNA): TGCAGTGCGGTAGAACAGGGTTATGGAAACACCATATATTTT. The chain carries TRBV20-1 and TRBJ1-3, with D possibly being TRBD1 (6 bases). Germline CDR1 reads DFQATT; CDR2 reads SNEGSKA (reference sequence). The germline V and J ends were trimmed by 6 bases and 3 bases, with 15 bases remaining between them. This CDR3 has 14 amino acids.

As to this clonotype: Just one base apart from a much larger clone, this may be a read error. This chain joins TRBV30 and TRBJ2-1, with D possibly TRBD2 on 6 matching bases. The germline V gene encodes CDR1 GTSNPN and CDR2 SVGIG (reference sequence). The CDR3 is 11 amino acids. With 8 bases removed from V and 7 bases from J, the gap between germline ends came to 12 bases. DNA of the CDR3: TGTGCCGGGGGGTCGCGGAATGAGCAGTTCTTC. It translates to CAGGSRNEQFF.

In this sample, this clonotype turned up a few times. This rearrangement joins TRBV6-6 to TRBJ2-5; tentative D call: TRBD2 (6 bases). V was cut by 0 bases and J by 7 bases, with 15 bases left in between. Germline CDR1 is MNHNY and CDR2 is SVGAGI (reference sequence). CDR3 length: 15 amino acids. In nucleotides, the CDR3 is TGTGCCAGCAGTTACTCTTCTTCGGCCGGGGGGACCCAGTACTTC. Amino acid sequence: CASSYSSSAGGTQYF.

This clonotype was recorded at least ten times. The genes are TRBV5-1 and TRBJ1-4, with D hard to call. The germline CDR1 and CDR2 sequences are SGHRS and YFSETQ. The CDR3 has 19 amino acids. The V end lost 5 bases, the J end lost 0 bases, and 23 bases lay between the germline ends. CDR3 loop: CASRGSTDHSLATNEKLFF. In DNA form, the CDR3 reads TGCGCCAGCAGGGGAAGCACAGATCATTCGCTTGCAACTAATGAAAAACTGTTTTTT.

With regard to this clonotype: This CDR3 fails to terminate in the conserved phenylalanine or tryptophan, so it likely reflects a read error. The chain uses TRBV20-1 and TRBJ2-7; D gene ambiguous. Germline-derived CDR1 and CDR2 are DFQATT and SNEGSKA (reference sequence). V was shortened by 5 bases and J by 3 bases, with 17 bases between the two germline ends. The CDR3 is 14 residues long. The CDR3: CSAAGPRIHYEQYL. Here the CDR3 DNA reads TGCAGTGCTGCCGGGCCCAGGATCCACTACGAGCAGTACCTC.

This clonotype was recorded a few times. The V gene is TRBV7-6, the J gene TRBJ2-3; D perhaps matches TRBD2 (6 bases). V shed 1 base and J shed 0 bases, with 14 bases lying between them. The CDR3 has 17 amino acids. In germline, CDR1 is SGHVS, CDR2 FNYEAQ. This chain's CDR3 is CASSLVVAAGSTDTQYF. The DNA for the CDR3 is TGTGCCAGCAGCTTAGTCGTCGCCGCGGGGAGCACAGATACGCAGTATTTT.

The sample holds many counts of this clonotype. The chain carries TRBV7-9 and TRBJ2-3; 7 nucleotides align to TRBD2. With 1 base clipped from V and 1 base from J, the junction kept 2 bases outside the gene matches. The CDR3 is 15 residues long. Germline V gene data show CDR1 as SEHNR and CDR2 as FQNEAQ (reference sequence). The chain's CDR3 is CASSLVAGGTDTQYF. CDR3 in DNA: TGTGCCAGCAGCTTAGTTGCGGGGGGCACAGATACGCAGTATTTT.

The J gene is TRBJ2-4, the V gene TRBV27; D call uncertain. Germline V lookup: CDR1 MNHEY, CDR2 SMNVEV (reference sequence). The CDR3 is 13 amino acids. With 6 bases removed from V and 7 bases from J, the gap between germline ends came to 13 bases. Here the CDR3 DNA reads TGTGCCAGCAGCCAGTCGGTTTATAACATTCAGTACTTC. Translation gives CASSQSVYNIQYF.